These 15 T cell receptor beta chains were all obtained from the same sample, sequenced in a study of cytotoxic CD8 clonotypes in ibrutinib-treated CLL. The method was immunoSEQ multiplex PCR; TCRdb's version includes in-frame clones alone and lacks a portion of them. Among 80,000 to 95,000 clones listed, 79% were seen once. This specimen consisted of PBMCs, obtained after 12 months of ibrutinib treatment. The receptors derive from a human donor with chronic lymphocytic leukemia.

The chain employs TRBV7-9 and TRBJ2-1; 11 nucleotides align to TRBD2. Germline loops: CDR1 SEHNR, CDR2 FQNEAQ (reference sequence). The V segment lost 5 bases and the J segment 5 bases; nucleotides outside the gene matches: 2. The CDR3 length is 14 residues. The CDR3 nucleotides are TGTGCCAGCAGCACTAGCGGGGGTGACAATGAGCAGTTCTTC. It codes for CASSTSGGDNEQFF.

The gene calls are TRBV5-1 and TRBJ1-2, with unresolved D. The CDR3 has 12 amino acids. Trimming cost V 0 bases and J 6 bases, with 6 bases left between them. Germline V gene data show CDR1 as SGHRS and CDR2 as YFSETQ. Here the CDR3 reads CASSLEGHGYTF. CDR3 DNA sequence: TGCGCCAGCAGCTTGGAGGGCCATGGCTACACCTTC.

This clone showed up just a few times. The rearrangement joins TRBV6-4 to TRBJ2-2, with D possibly being TRBD1 (6 bases). V lost 4 bases and J lost 5, with 11 bases in between. CDR1 and CDR2 (germline): MRHNA, SNTAGT. The length of the CDR3 is 14 residues. The CDR3 region is CASSVQGWTGELFF. CDR3 DNA sequence: TGTGCCAGCAGTGTGCAGGGGTGGACCGGGGAGCTGTTTTTT.

The chain couples TRBV11-1 to TRBJ2-1; 13 nucleotides line up with TRBD2. CDR3 length equals 17 residues. The J segment lost 9 bases and the V segment lost 5 bases, leaving 13 bases of the junction unmatched. Germline V gene sequence: CDR1 SGHAT, CDR2 FQDESV (reference sequence). The CDR3 DNA reads TGTGCCAGCAGCGCCACTAGCGGGGGGGCCCTCATTCGTGAGCAGTTCTTC. Translated: CASSATSGGALIREQFF. The whole variable domain, filled in from reference TRBV11-1 and TRBJ2-1, reads EAEVAQSPRYKITEKSQAVAFWCDPISGHATLYWYRQILGQGPELLVQFQDESVVDDSQLPKDRFSAERLKGVDSTLKIQPAELGDSAMYLCASSATSGGALIREQFFGPGTRLTVL.

This sequence joins TRBV5-1 and TRBJ2-1; TRBD2 aligns across 15 bases. Germline V gives CDR1 SGHRS, CDR2 YFSETQ. V lost 4 bases, J lost 9 bases, and 5 bases stayed unmatched. The CDR3 is 15 amino acids. The CDR3, as DNA: TGCGCCAGCAGCCCCGGGACTAGCGGGGGGTTTGAGCAGTTCTTC. Translated: CASSPGTSGGFEQFF.

This clone was recorded only once. This sequence joins TRBV18 and TRBJ2-1; no clear D. V dropped 6 bases and J dropped 5 bases, with 11 bases sitting between them. This CDR3 comprises 13 residues. CDR1 and CDR2 from the germline V gene are KGHSH and LQKENI. CDR3 amino acids: CASSDRTHNEQFF. CDR3 nucleotide sequence: TGTGCCAGCTCGGACCGCACTCACAATGAGCAGTTCTTC.

This chain joins TRBV6-5 and TRBJ2-7, with D unclear. This CDR3 contains 14 residues. V was cut by 0 bases and J by 3 bases, with 9 bases left in between. Germline CDR1 reads MNHEY; CDR2 reads SVGAGI. CDR3: CASSYSSPRYEQYF. DNA for the CDR3: TGTGCCAGCAGTTACTCGAGCCCGCGCTACGAGCAGTACTTC.

CDR3 DNA: TGTGCCAGTAGCCCCGGGACCTCAAATCAGCCCCAGCATTTT. It translates to CASSPGTSNQPQHF. The V and J genes are TRBV19 and TRBJ1-5; TRBD1 might be the D (5 bases). CDR1 LNHDA and CDR2 SQIVND come from the germline V gene (reference sequence). This CDR3 is built from 14 residues. Trimming pared 6 bases from V and 4 bases from J, leaving 13 bases between.

This chain uses TRBV4-1 with TRBJ2-3, with TRBD2 identical over 14 bases. There are 19 residues in the CDR3. Germline trimming cut 3 bases from V and 4 bases from J; bases unmatched to any gene: 12. Germline CDR1 is MGHRA and CDR2 is YSYEKL. CDR3 nucleotide sequence: TGCGCCAGCAGCCACCCGACACCGGGACTAGCGGGAGTCCCAGATACGCAGTATTTT. Translation gives CASSHPTPGLAGVPDTQYF.

The chain has TRBV6-6 and TRBJ2-3; possibly TRBD2 for D (6 bases). The CDR3 covers 15 residues. The germline V gene encodes CDR1 MNHNY and CDR2 SVGAGI (reference sequence). V gave up 5 bases and J gave up 0 bases, with 12 bases separating them. CDR3 DNA: TGTGCCAGCAGTCAGACGGGAGTCAGCACAGATACGCAGTATTTT. Translating it yields CASSQTGVSTDTQYF.

The chain couples TRBV5-1 to TRBJ1-5; 10 bases fit TRBD1. The CDR3 length is 14 residues. The germline V gene encodes CDR1 SGHRS and CDR2 YFSETQ. V dropped 4 bases and J dropped 5; count of bases not matched to a gene: 3. The CDR3: CASSHGTGDQPQHF. The CDR3 DNA reads as TGCGCCAGCAGCCACGGGACAGGGGATCAGCCCCAGCATTTT.

The chain uses TRBV5-8 and TRBJ1-2; D is unclear. Germline V CDR1 and CDR2: SGHTS, YDEGEE. CDR3 length: 14 amino acids. V was pared by 4 bases and J by 7 bases, with 17 bases between. CDR3 sequence (DNA): TGTGCCAGCAGCGCCGCGATGGGCCTGCTTGGCTACACCTTC. This translates into CASSAAMGLLGYTF.

The chain links TRBV9 to TRBJ1-2; 10 nucleotides line up with TRBD1. The germline V gene has CDR1 SGDLS and CDR2 YYNGEE. The CDR3 extends over 16 amino acids. V trimming: 3 bases; J trimming: 5 bases; junction bases outside the gene matches: 10. Here the CDR3 DNA reads TGTGCCAGCAGCGCCGGGCAGGGGACAGGGGTTTATGGCTACACCTTC. This sequence encodes CASSAGQGTGVYGYTF.

The chain has TRBV7-2 and TRBJ1-1, with 8 positions matching TRBD1. With V trimmed by 4 bases and J by 5 bases, 6 bases remained unmatched. In germline, CDR1 is SGHTA, CDR2 FQGNSA. CDR3 length: 14 amino acids. CDR3 in DNA: TGTGCCAGCAGCTCAAGGACAGGGAAAACTGAAGCTTTCTTT. Translation gives CASSSRTGKTEAFF.

The J gene is TRBJ2-3, the V gene TRBV4-3; D perhaps matches TRBD2 (6 bases). Germline loops: CDR1 LGHNA, CDR2 YSLEER. Trimming removed 3 bases from V and 6 bases from J, with 10 bases in between. This CDR3 contains 13 residues. CDR3 bases: TGCGCCAGCAGCCATGATCGGGGGGATACGCAGTATTTT. This gives the protein CASSHDRGDTQYF.